This paragraph covers one TCR beta chain sequence. The CDR3 loop spans 16 amino acids. CDR1 and CDR2 (germline): SQVTM, ANQGSEA. Trimming at V came to 7 bases and at J to 4 bases, leaving 15 bases not matched to a gene. This record belongs to a study of cytomegalovirus exposure and HLA in healthy donors. The primer mix had 60 Vbeta and 13 Jbeta primers. TCRdb keeps only in-frame clones here, not all; method: immunoSEQ multiplex PCR. The data hold 140,000 to 150,000 clones, with around 75% observed a single time. The source of this sequence is a woman under 30 in good health and CMV-seronegative. Sequences were obtained from PBMCs. The chain combines TRBV29-1 with TRBJ1-1; 10 bases are a match to TRBD1. The CDR3, as DNA: TGCAGCGCTACGACAGGGGGCGACGGGGGGCGCACTGAAGCTTTCTTT. Amino acid sequence: CSATTGGDGGRTEAFF.